A single sample gave rise to the 30 T cell receptor beta chains below, sequenced in a study of cytotoxic CD8 clonotypes in ibrutinib-treated CLL. The protocol was immunoSEQ multiplex PCR, while the TCRdb copy is restricted to in-frame clones and leaves out a portion. The sample records roughly 15,000 clones, 80% to 85% being singletons. The source material was PBMCs, sampled before ibrutinib treatment. Every receptor here comes from a human donor with chronic lymphocytic leukemia.

The J gene is TRBJ2-7, the V gene TRBV18; 8 nucleotides agree with TRBD1. The V segment lost 6 bases and the J segment 2 bases; nucleotides outside the gene matches: 6. Germline loops: CDR1 KGHSH, CDR2 LQKENI. This CDR3 has 14 residues. For the CDR3, the DNA is TGTGCCAGCTCGCCGACACAGGGGGCCTACGAGCAGTACTTC. It codes for CASSPTQGAYEQYF.

The table lists this clone with a few counts. The chain links TRBV7-2 to TRBJ1-5; possible D gene TRBD1, 6 bases. This CDR3 has 15 residues. V shed 1 base and J shed 4 bases, with 11 bases lying between them. Germline V CDR1 and CDR2: SGHTA, FQGNSA. The CDR3 loop is CASSLGTQGNQPQHF. Here the CDR3 DNA reads TGTGCCAGCAGCTTAGGGACGCAGGGGAATCAGCCCCAGCATTTT.

The chain links TRBV11-2 to TRBJ2-7; 9 nucleotides agree with TRBD2. Germline CDR1 and CDR2: SGHAT and FQNNGV. Trimming at V came to 9 bases and at J to 2 bases, leaving 14 bases not matched to a gene. This CDR3 spans 16 amino acids. CDR3 in amino acids: CASSAGSGGITYEQYF. The CDR3 DNA reads TGTGCCAGTTCGGCGGGTAGCGGGGGAATCACCTACGAGCAGTACTTC.

The chain couples TRBV4-1 to TRBJ1-2; 7 nucleotides align to TRBD1. From germline, CDR1 is MGHRA and CDR2 YSYEKL. Unmatched junction bases numbered 8, after V lost 8 bases and J lost 8 bases. The CDR3 has 12 amino acids. CDR3 sequence reads: CASREGAGGYTF. The CDR3 DNA is TGCGCCAGCCGAGAGGGGGCGGGAGGCTACACCTTC.

The rearrangement uses TRBV18 and TRBJ2-7; 7 bases align to TRBD1. CDR1 and CDR2 (germline): KGHSH, LQKENI. V lost 0 bases to trimming and J lost 3 bases; unmatched junction nucleotides: 2. This CDR3 is built from 14 residues. This chain's CDR3 is CASSPPQGVYEQYF. The DNA of the CDR3 is TGTGCCAGCTCACCACCCCAGGGGGTCTACGAGCAGTACTTC.

This clone occurred a few times. The rearrangement uses TRBV7-8 and TRBJ2-7, with TRBD2 matching over 7 bases. Germline CDR1 is SGHVS and CDR2 is FQNEAQ. The V segment lost 5 bases and the J segment 0 bases; nucleotides outside the gene matches: 4. The CDR3 loop spans 14 amino acids. For the CDR3, the DNA is TGTGCCAGCAGCACCGGGACTAACTCCTACGAGCAGTACTTC. It encodes CASSTGTNSYEQYF.

The chain employs TRBV28 and TRBJ1-4, with D perhaps matching TRBD1 (6 bases). Germline V CDR1 and CDR2: MDHEN, SYDVKM. This CDR3 has 14 amino acids. Trimming removed 7 bases from V and 4 bases from J, with 13 bases in between. As DNA, the CDR3 is TGTGCCAGCACCCTGGACAGCTTTAATGAAAAACTGTTTTTT. It yields the protein CASTLDSFNEKLFF. Using reference TRBV28 and TRBJ1-4 for the parts outside the CDR3, the full variable domain is DVKVTQSSRYLVKRTGEKVFLECVQDMDHENMFWYRQDPGLGLRLIYFSYDVKMKEKGDIPEGYSVSREKKERFSLILESASTNQTSMYLCASTLDSFNEKLFFGSGTQLSVL.

The CDR3 region is CASSRSEGGPRNIQYF. CDR3 sequence (DNA): TGTGCCAGTAGTCGCTCGGAGGGAGGGCCCCGAAACATTCAGTACTTC. The chain couples TRBV19 to TRBJ2-4, with TRBD2 matching 7 bases. The CDR3 is 16 amino acids. CDR1 is LNHDA, CDR2 SQIVND, per germline (reference sequence). Trimming at V came to 5 bases and at J to 6 bases, leaving 13 bases not matched to a gene.

The chain combines TRBV7-9 with TRBJ1-5; the D is unclear. This CDR3 spans 14 amino acids. CDR1 and CDR2 from the germline V gene are SEHNR and FQNEAQ (reference sequence). V was shortened by 1 base and J by 5 bases, with 9 bases between the two germline ends. Written as DNA, the CDR3 is TGTGCCAGCAGCTTAGATCGATGGGATCAGCCCCAGCATTTT. This sequence encodes CASSLDRWDQPQHF. The full variable domain, its missing parts supplied by reference TRBV7-9 and TRBJ1-5, is DTGVSQNPRHKITKRGQNVTFRCDPISEHNRLYWYRQTLGQGPEFLTYFQNEAQLEKSRLLSDRFSAERPKGSFSTLEIQRTEQGDSAMYLCASSLDRWDQPQHFGDGTRLSIL.

J is TRBJ1-2 and V is TRBV9; TRBD1 matches at 8 bases. This CDR3 contains 13 residues. V trimming: 3 bases; J trimming: 8 bases; junction bases outside the gene matches: 6. Per the germline V gene, CDR1 is SGDLS and CDR2 is YYNGEE. CDR3 nucleotides: TGTGCCAGCAGCGGAAAGACAGGGGCAGGCTACACCTTC. Its translation is CASSGKTGAGYTF.

The genes are TRBV2 and TRBJ2-2, with D possibly being TRBD2 (5 bases). CDR1 is SNHLY, CDR2 FYNNEI, per germline. The length of the CDR3 is 13 residues. With 4 bases removed from V and 3 bases from J, the gap between germline ends came to 6 bases. DNA for the CDR3: TGTGCCAGCAGTGGAGGGCACACCGGGGAGCTGTTTTTT. It encodes CASSGGHTGELFF.

The chain recombines TRBV11-3 with TRBJ2-1, with TRBD2 as a possible D gene (6 bases). The germline V gene encodes CDR1 SGHNT and CDR2 YENEEA. V was cut by 3 bases and J by 5 bases, with 11 bases left in between. This CDR3 is built from 14 residues. The CDR3 nucleotides are TGTGCCAGCAGCTTCGGGACTGAAAACAATGAGCAGTTCTTC. It encodes CASSFGTENNEQFF. The whole variable domain, filled in from reference TRBV11-3 and TRBJ2-1, reads EAGVVQSPRYKIIEKKQPVAFWCNPISGHNTLYWYLQNLGQGPELLIRYENEEAVDDSQLPKDRFSAERLKGVDSTLKIQPAELGDSAVYLCASSFGTENNEQFFGPGTRLTVL.

The chain has TRBV5-1 and TRBJ1-4, with D possibly TRBD1 on 6 matching bases. The V end lost 5 bases, the J end lost 2 bases, and 13 bases lay between the germline ends. The germline CDR1 and CDR2 sequences are SGHRS and YFSETQ. CDR3 length equals 15 residues. This CDR3 is CASRQGLITNEKLFF. The CDR3 DNA reads as TGCGCCAGCAGGCAGGGGTTGATCACTAATGAAAAACTGTTTTTT.

This clone was counted once. The chain carries TRBV29-1 and TRBJ2-4; 8 bases map to TRBD1. Trimming cost V 7 bases and J 4 bases; bases outside gene matches: 3. Per germline, CDR1 SQVTM and CDR2 ANQGSEA. The CDR3 runs to 12 residues. The CDR3 region has the DNA TGCAGCGCCAGGGGGCTAAAAAACATTCAGTACTTC. This sequence encodes CSARGLKNIQYF.

There are a few counts of this clone. The chain employs TRBV5-1 and TRBJ2-7, with 9 positions matching TRBD1. V gave up 7 bases and J gave up 4 bases; unmatched junction bases: 9. Germline CDR1 and CDR2: SGHRS and YFSETQ. This CDR3 region has 14 residues. The CDR3 reads CASAPGTGIYEQYF. In DNA form, the CDR3 reads TGCGCCAGCGCCCCCGGGACAGGGATTTACGAGCAGTACTTC.

J is TRBJ2-7 and V is TRBV7-2; 9 nucleotides agree with TRBD1. The germline gives CDR1 SGHTA, CDR2 FQGNSA. This CDR3 spans 15 amino acids. With V trimmed by 4 bases and J by 0 bases, 4 bases remained unmatched. In DNA form, the CDR3 reads TGTGCCAGCAGCTCATGGGACAGGGACTCCTACGAGCAGTACTTC. Translated, it gives CASSSWDRDSYEQYF.

DNA for the CDR3: TGTGCTAGTGGTTTGTATCATAACACCGGGGAGCTGTTTTTT. It encodes CASGLYHNTGELFF. This chain links TRBV12-5 with TRBJ2-2; no clear D. Germline CDR1 reads LGHNT; CDR2 reads FRNRAP. Trimming cost V 2 bases and J 2 bases, with 6 bases left between them. This CDR3 contains 14 residues. The full variable domain, completed using reference TRBV12-5 and TRBJ2-2, is DARVTQTPRHKVTEMGQEVTMRCQPILGHNTVFWYRQTMMQGLELLAYFRNRAPLDDSGMPKDRFSAEMPDATLATLKIQPSEPRDSAVYFCASGLYHNTGELFFGEGSRLTVL.

The chain carries TRBV2 and TRBJ2-2; unclear D gene. V was cut by 2 bases and J by 5 bases, with 12 bases left in between. CDR3 length: 15 amino acids. Germline V gene lookup returns CDR1 SNHLY and CDR2 FYNNEI. CDR3 nucleotide sequence: TGTGCCAGCAGTGAATTGGTGTCGGCAACCGGGGAGCTGTTTTTT. Translated, it gives CASSELVSATGELFF.

In DNA form, the CDR3 reads TGTGCCACCAGCAGAGATTTAGGGCGAGGGACAGTTGGCTTCTACGAGCAGTACTTC. It is translated as CATSRDLGRGTVGFYEQYF. This sequence joins TRBV15 and TRBJ2-7; 7 bases are a match to TRBD1. This CDR3 has 19 residues. CDR1 LNHNV and CDR2 YYDKDF come from the germline V gene (reference sequence). V was pared by 0 bases and J by 3 bases, with 17 bases of the junction left unmatched.

The chain joins TRBV19 to TRBJ1-2; 11 positions match TRBD1. CDR3 length: 14 amino acids. J was trimmed by 6 bases and V by 5 bases; bases with no gene match: 5. Germline CDR1 LNHDA, CDR2 SQIVND (reference sequence). As DNA, the CDR3 is TGTGCCAGTAGTCCAGGACAGGGGGCGCATGGCTACACCTTC. This codes for CASSPGQGAHGYTF.

The chain is built from TRBV7-8 and TRBJ1-2; no clear D gene. V lost 4 bases, J lost 0 bases, and 9 bases lay in between. The germline gives CDR1 SGHVS, CDR2 FQNEAQ. This CDR3 has 14 amino acids. DNA of the CDR3: TGTGCCAGCAGCTCGGAGAATCCTAACTATGGCTACACCTTC. It yields the protein CASSSENPNYGYTF.

This clone was recorded only once. The rearrangement joins TRBV16 to TRBJ2-7; TRBD1 is a possible D gene (7 bases). V lost 4 bases, J lost 12 bases, and 28 bases lay in between. The germline V gene encodes CDR1 KGHSY and CDR2 FQNENV. CDR3 length: 16 amino acids. In DNA, the CDR3 is TGTGCCAGCAGCCGAAATACGGGGGAGTCTAAACAGGGGCCGTACTTC. Protein sequence: CASSRNTGESKQGPYF.

This clone was found once. This chain uses TRBV6-6 with TRBJ2-7, with 10 bases aligning to TRBD2. The CDR3 has 14 amino acids. V was clipped by 9 bases and J by 2 bases; unmatched bases: 7. Germline V lookup: CDR1 MNHNY, CDR2 SVGAGI (reference sequence). As DNA, the CDR3 is TGTGCCAGATTAGGACTAGCGGAGACCTACGAGCAGTACTTC. The encoded protein is CARLGLAETYEQYF.

This clone was counted once. The chain couples TRBV28 to TRBJ2-1; 10 bases fit TRBD2. The CDR3 loop spans 15 amino acids. Per germline, CDR1 MDHEN and CDR2 SYDVKM. The trim removed 6 bases at V and 4 bases at J, leaving 6 bases unmatched. This CDR3 reads CASSPSGSQYNEQFF. Here the CDR3 DNA reads TGTGCCAGCAGCCCTAGCGGGAGCCAATACAATGAGCAGTTCTTC.

Comment on this clone: Relative to the germline gene, one junction end is altered; a read error may explain this. The V gene is TRBV5-1, the J gene TRBJ2-1; D is perhaps TRBD2 (6 bases). Germline V gene data show CDR1 as SGHRS and CDR2 as YFSETQ. The CDR3 totals 14 residues. The CDR3 is CASSLGDSSNEQFF. In DNA, the CDR3 is TGCGCCAGCAGCTTAGGGGACTCCTCCAATGAGCAGTTCTTC.

In this sample, this clone turned up once. This rearrangement joins TRBV5-1 to TRBJ2-1; 7 bases are shared with TRBD2. CDR1 is SGHRS and CDR2 is YFSETQ in the germline V gene. This CDR3 has 21 residues. J gave up 15 bases and V 4 bases, and 37 bases lay outside the gene matches. DNA of the CDR3: TGCGCCAGCAGCACTGGTTATAGGAACACTCAAGACGGGGGGTCGGACCTGGGGCGGTTCTTC. The encoded protein is CASSTGYRNTQDGGSDLGRFF.

This chain joins TRBV29-1 and TRBJ2-7; D gene unclear. V was pared by 5 bases and J by 1 base, with 15 bases between. Germline V lookup: CDR1 SQVTM, CDR2 ANQGSEA. The CDR3 has 14 amino acids. CDR3: CSVRSAVGSYEQYF. The CDR3 nucleotides are TGCAGCGTTCGTTCGGCGGTTGGGTCCTACGAGCAGTACTTC.

The chain has TRBV15 and TRBJ2-5, with D possibly matching TRBD2 (5 bases). The CDR3 covers 14 residues. Germline assignment: CDR1 LNHNV and CDR2 YYDKDF (reference sequence). Trimming left V 3 bases short and J 2 bases short, with 10 bases between. CDR3 sequence reads: CATSRGRGQETQYF. The CDR3 region has the DNA TGTGCCACCAGCAGGGGTCGAGGGCAAGAGACCCAGTACTTC.

The V gene is TRBV19, the J gene TRBJ2-3; TRBD1 matches at 8 bases. This CDR3 comprises 13 residues. After removal of 6 bases from V and 9 bases from J, the junction contained 8 bases not matched to a gene. The V gene's germline CDR1 is LNHDA and CDR2 SQIVND (reference sequence). CDR3 sequence reads: CASSIGQGGTQYF. CDR3 nucleotide sequence: TGTGCCAGTAGCATCGGACAGGGAGGAACGCAGTATTTT.

This clone appeared a few times. The chain has TRBV19 and TRBJ2-3; no clear D. CDR1 and CDR2 (germline): LNHDA, SQIVND (reference sequence). The length of the CDR3 is 11 residues. Trimming left V 5 bases short and J 6 bases short, with 6 bases between. Here the CDR3 DNA reads TGTGCCAGTAGTTTGGACGATACGCAGTATTTT. Translation gives CASSLDDTQYF. Together with reference TRBV19 and TRBJ2-3, the CDR3 gives the full variable domain: DGGITQSPKYLFRKEGQNVTLSCEQNLNHDAMYWYRQDPGQGLRLIYYSQIVNDFQKGDIAEGYSVSREKKESFPLTVTSAQKNPTAFYLCASSLDDTQYFGPGTRLTVL.